This passage covers 3 T cell receptor beta chains from one sample sequenced in a study of OX40 agonist ivuxolimab in advanced cancers. The repertoire was sequenced with immunoSEQ multiplex PCR; TCRdb's copy has only in-frame clones and lacks some. The data show about 44,000 clones, 75% to 85% seen once. This material consisted of CD4+ or CD8+ T cells sorted from blood, taken in a trial of the OX40 agonist ivuxolimab. These receptors all come from an adult with an advanced solid tumor such as melanoma, head and neck, liver or kidney cancer.

The chain recombines TRBV28 with TRBJ2-7; D is uncertain. V lost 6 bases and J lost 7, with 13 bases in between. This CDR3 has 12 amino acids. The germline V gene has CDR1 MDHEN and CDR2 SYDVKM. DNA of the CDR3: TGTGCCAGCAGGGGTTACATATGGGAGCAGTACTTC. Translation gives CASRGYIWEQYF.

V and J are TRBV7-2 and TRBJ2-1; 11 positions agree with TRBD1. Germline lookup yields CDR1 SGHTA and CDR2 FQGNSA. The CDR3 contains 14 residues. Germline trimming cut 5 bases from V and 9 bases from J; bases unmatched to any gene: 6. CDR3 sequence reads: CASSRGQGASEQFF. CDR3 DNA sequence: TGTGCCAGCAGCCGAGGACAGGGGGCAAGTGAGCAGTTCTTC.

This clone was counted a single time. The gene calls are TRBV11-1 and TRBJ2-3; D may match TRBD1 or TRBD2 (5 bases each). The V gene's germline CDR1 is SGHAT and CDR2 FQDESV (reference sequence). The CDR3 length is 16 residues. Between the trimmed V and J ends, which lost 5 bases and 4 bases, there was a span of 19 bases. The chain's CDR3 is CASSPGSLGPPDTQYF. The CDR3, as DNA: TGTGCCAGCAGCCCAGGGAGTCTGGGTCCCCCAGATACGCAGTATTTT. Filled out from reference TRBV11-1 and TRBJ2-3, the complete variable domain reads EAEVAQSPRYKITEKSQAVAFWCDPISGHATLYWYRQILGQGPELLVQFQDESVVDDSQLPKDRFSAERLKGVDSTLKIQPAELGDSAMYLCASSPGSLGPPDTQYFGPGTRLTVL.